Listed below are T cell receptor beta chains from one sample, sequenced in a study of control samples from healthy donors and cancer patients. The table came from immunoSEQ multiplex PCR; TCRdb's copy has only in-frame clones and leaves some out. The sample shows approximately 150,000 clones, 90% to 95% of them seen only once. The sequencing input was blood. The receptors shown here come from a man aged 40-49 years in good health. CDR3s leave out the opening cysteine and the closing phenylalanine or tryptophan. The order of the fields is V gene, J gene, CDR3 protein.

V: TRBV27
J: TRBJ1-4
CDR3: ASSLDGLPNEKLF

V: TRBV11-2
J: TRBJ1-6
CDR3: ASSLEVLDFLH

V: TRBV30
J: TRBJ2-3
CDR3: AWSRSLSSTDTQY

V: TRBV7-2
J: TRBJ2-3
CDR3: ASSSRASDTQY

V: TRBV30
J: TRBJ2-5
CDR3: ACRQGGETQY

V: TRBV7-2
J: TRBJ2-2
CDR3: ASNADRVPGELF

V: TRBV24-1
J: TRBJ2-3
CDR3: ATSNPGPSTDTQY

V: TRBV19
J: TRBJ2-1
CDR3: ASSGGWDRPYNEQF

V: TRBV15
J: TRBJ1-1
CDR3: ATSGDRGMDTEAF

V: TRBV4-1
J: TRBJ1-3
CDR3: ASSLSLGQGVSGNTIY

V: TRBV4-2
J: TRBJ2-3
CDR3: ASSRNLAVGSTDTQY

V: TRBV5-8
J: TRBJ1-2
CDR3: ASSSTLKFWDYGYT

V: TRBV24-1
J: TRBJ2-7
CDR3: ATSDWDYEQY

V: TRBV7-3
J: TRBJ2-3
CDR3: ASSPGVGGFTDTQY

V: TRBV7-9
J: TRBJ2-7
CDR3: ASSSGQLQFDEQY

V: TRBV6-5
J: TRBJ2-3
CDR3: ASSYSPLAGVSTQY

V: TRBV7-3
J: TRBJ2-3
CDR3: ASSLLAGGRDTQY

V: TRBV19
J: TRBJ1-1
CDR3: ASRVAQGGGDTEAF

V: TRBV5-1
J: TRBJ2-3
CDR3: ASSLPFTDTQY

V: TRBV5-6
J: TRBJ2-2
CDR3: ASSLAGELF

V: TRBV11-1
J: TRBJ2-7
CDR3: ASSLLSSASYEQY

V: TRBV18
J: TRBJ1-5
CDR3: ASSPDANQPQH

V: TRBV7-9
J: TRBJ1-4
CDR3: ASSLAAHEKLF